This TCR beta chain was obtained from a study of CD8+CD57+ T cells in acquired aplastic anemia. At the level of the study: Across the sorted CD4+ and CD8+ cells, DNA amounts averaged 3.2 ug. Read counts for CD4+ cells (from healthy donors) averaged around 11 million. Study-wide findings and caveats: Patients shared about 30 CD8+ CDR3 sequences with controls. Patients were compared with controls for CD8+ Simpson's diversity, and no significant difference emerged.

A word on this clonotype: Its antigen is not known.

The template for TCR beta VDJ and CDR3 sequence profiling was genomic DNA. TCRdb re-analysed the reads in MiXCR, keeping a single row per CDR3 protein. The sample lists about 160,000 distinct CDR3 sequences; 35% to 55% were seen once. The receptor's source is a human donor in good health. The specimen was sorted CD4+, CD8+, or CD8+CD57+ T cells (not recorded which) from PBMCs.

CDR3 sequence reads: CASRDGRGFNQPQHF. CDR3 DNA sequence: TGTGCCAGCAGAGATGGCAGGGGGTTCAATCAGCCCCAGCATTTT. The J gene is TRBJ1-5, the V gene TRBV10-3, with TRBD1 matching over 7 bases. The V gene's germline CDR1 is ENHRY and CDR2 SYGVKD. Trimming at V came to 10 bases and at J to 3 bases, leaving 12 bases not matched to a gene. This CDR3 comprises 15 residues.